A selection of T cell receptor beta chains follows, all from one sample in a study of T cells after yellow fever vaccination. TCRdb passed the 5' RACE reads through MiXCR, listing each CDR3 protein once. Of roughly 190,000 distinct CDR3 sequences in the sample, approximately 9.9% were seen once. Source: CD8+ T cells sorted from PBMCs, taken 15 days after the yellow fever booster vaccination. These receptor sequences come from a man aged 18 to 29 who received the YFV17D yellow fever vaccine. Both conserved end residues are part of each CDR3. For some rows the clone size is stated as once, few or many, or as a class when expanded; others skip it.

clone_size	v_call	j_call	cdr3_aa
few	TRBV30	TRBJ2-7	CAWSRDYAGLEQYF
.	TRBV5-1	TRBJ2-2	CASSLMDRTDNTGELFF
many	TRBV5-5	TRBJ1-2	CASSLDSYGYTF
few	TRBV4-1	TRBJ1-5	CASSPRGGNQPQHF
.	TRBV29-1	TRBJ2-1	CMVAGAGNEQFF
many	TRBV5-4	TRBJ2-5	CASSASGGGLQETQYF
.	TRBV4-3	TRBJ2-1	CASSLRTPTYNEQFF
few	TRBV27	TRBJ1-5	CASSLSGQGGNQPQHF
.	TRBV6-5	TRBJ2-1	CASSYYPGNEQFF
many	TRBV6-6	TRBJ2-5	CASSYGSYGQETQYF
few	TRBV13	TRBJ2-5	CASSLLLAGGGETQYF
few	TRBV4-1	TRBJ1-1	CASSRPGRMNTEAFF
.	TRBV29-1	TRBJ2-7	CSALPRDAYEQYF
.	TRBV4-3	TRBJ2-3	CASSQEVVRDTQYF
few	TRBV7-8	TRBJ2-1	CASKLAGGLSSYNEQFF
.	TRBV4-1	TRBJ2-1	CASSQSPPGSYNEQFF
few	TRBV27	TRBJ2-2	CASSPRPDRGAGELFF
.	TRBV24-1	TRBJ2-1	CATRGPSSYNEQFF
few	TRBV7-9	TRBJ2-5	CASRIVSVETQYF
few	TRBV9	TRBJ2-7	CASSAVSGGEQYF
few	TRBV6-5	TRBJ2-5	CASSYQTGSQETQYF
many	TRBV29-1	TRBJ2-1	CSVGQGEDNEQFF
few	TRBV5-6	TRBJ2-2	CASSFRLAGRRGELFF
.	TRBV13	TRBJ2-2	CASRFAGTGELFF
few	TRBV13	TRBJ2-5	CASSLLQTQETQYF
few	TRBV6-1	TRBJ2-2	CASEDKTGANTGELFF
.	TRBV6-2/TRBV6-3	TRBJ2-3	CASSYSTSGQGRDTQYF
many	TRBV5-1	TRBJ2-7	CASNPRDRGLYEQYF
few	TRBV15	TRBJ2-3	CATSLRQGLSDTQYF
few	TRBV6-2/TRBV6-3	TRBJ2-6	CASSEDRASGANVLTF
few	TRBV21-1	TRBJ2-5	CASSKGGETETPPTQETQYF
few	TRBV29-1	TRBJ2-1	CSVEKLNSYNEQFF
many	TRBV9	TRBJ2-7	CASSAGDSSYEQYF
.	TRBV12-5	TRBJ2-7	CASGGAGLAYEQYF
many	TRBV5-1	TRBJ2-1	CASSWTGGTYNEQFF
few	TRBV28	TRBJ2-3	CASSLSASTDTQYF
.	TRBV6-5	TRBJ1-2	CASSPGPGLSNYGYTF
few	TRBV12-3/TRBV12-4	TRBJ1-5	CASSFHEGRQPQHF
.	TRBV27	TRBJ2-3	CASRVTPGLEADTQYF
few	TRBV5-4	TRBJ2-5	CASSPEMEETQYF
few	TRBV4-1	TRBJ1-1	CASSRHAEAFF
few	TRBV29-1	TRBJ1-1	CSVQQGSTEAFF
.	TRBV7-3	TRBJ1-1	CASSLDWGGLNTEAFF
many	TRBV28	TRBJ2-5	CASSPTSPGETQYF
.	TRBV4-1	TRBJ1-6	CASSQDRNRDYSPLHF
few	TRBV20-1	TRBJ1-1	CSARDNNNRDRGYDRTEAFF
.	TRBV5-5	TRBJ2-7	CASSSGTARDEQYF
few	TRBV7-9	TRBJ1-1	CASSFSDEAFF
many	TRBV12-3/TRBV12-4	TRBJ2-7	CASRHGAEQYF
.	TRBV5-1	TRBJ2-1	CASSSWSNNEQFF